This TCR beta chain comes out of a study of blood T cell repertoires in COVID-19. The wider study: Researchers got acute and convalescent COVID-19 samples from the United States, Italy and Spain. PBMCs, B-cell-depleted T cells, or T cells were the source of the cDNA or gDNA that made up the material.

Authors' analysis steps: Amplified reference gene primers provided the basis for estimating nucleated cell counts. Using immunoSEQ multiplex PCR, the repertoire was profiled, and TCRdb retains in-frame clones only, with some absent. V and J calls plus clone size are reproduced from that table; the DNA served to infer D and trimming. Of around 130,000 clones in the sample, roughly four fifths were seen once. The germline gives CDR1 LNHDA, CDR2 SQIVND (reference sequence). V was shortened by 3 bases and J by 2 bases, with 11 bases between the two germline ends. The CDR3 spans 14 residues. The source is a human donor in a cohort sampled during active COVID-19. The chain employs TRBV19 and TRBJ2-7; perhaps TRBD2 as D (6 bases). Sequenced sample: peripheral blood. The CDR3 protein is CASSIAEGTYEQYF. CDR3 nucleotides: TGTGCCAGTAGTATCGCGGAGGGTACCTACGAGCAGTACTTC. Looking up the rest from reference TRBV19 and TRBJ2-7 gives the full variable domain: DGGITQSPKYLFRKEGQNVTLSCEQNLNHDAMYWYRQDPGQGLRLIYYSQIVNDFQKGDIAEGYSVSREKKESFPLTVTSAQKNPTAFYLCASSIAEGTYEQYFGPGTRLTVT.